These 26 T cell receptor beta chains were sequenced from one sample in a study of blood T cell repertoires in COVID-19. Sequenced by immunoSEQ multiplex PCR; TCRdb stores in-frame clones only, minus some. The sample carries about 87,000 clones, less than 80% recorded once. Sequences were obtained from peripheral blood. The source is a woman in her forties or fifties with acute or convalescent COVID-19.

The V gene is TRBV4-3, the J gene TRBJ2-7, with 8 bases fitting TRBD1. This CDR3 contains 15 residues. Germline trimming cut 1 base from V and 3 bases from J; bases unmatched to any gene: 5. CDR1 is LGHNA and CDR2 is YSLEER in the germline V gene. CDR3 coding DNA: TGCGCCAGCAGCCAAGCACCAGGGGGCCACTACGAGCAGTACTTC. This gives the protein CASSQAPGGHYEQYF.

CDR3 residues: CASSPVPEAQETQYF. CDR3 sequence (DNA): TGTGCCAGCAGCCCGGTGCCGGAGGCCCAAGAGACCCAGTACTTC. This chain links TRBV5-4 with TRBJ2-5, with D perhaps matching TRBD2 (5 bases). V was shortened by 4 bases and J by 1 base, with 14 bases between the two germline ends. CDR3 length: 15 residues. CDR1 SGHNT and CDR2 YYREEE come from the germline V gene (reference sequence).

V is TRBV3-1 (or the pseudogene TRBV3-2) and J is TRBJ1-1; D is unclear. V lost 4 bases and J 6 bases, leaving 15 bases between the germline ends. The CDR3 totals 14 residues. CDR1 is LGHDT, CDR2 YNNKEL, per germline (reference sequence). CDR3 bases: TGTGCCAGCAGCCCAGACGGCGGGCGGGCTGAAGCTTTCTTT. It yields the protein CASSPDGGRAEAFF.

The rearrangement links TRBV7-2 to TRBJ1-1; D unclear. Germline V gene sequence: CDR1 SGHTA, CDR2 FQGNSA. Between the trimmed V and J ends, which lost 5 bases and 7 bases, there was a span of 11 bases. This CDR3 has 12 residues. The CDR3, as DNA: TGTGCCAGCAGCCCGGGAACCGTTGAAGCTTTCTTT. This sequence encodes CASSPGTVEAFF.

The rearrangement links TRBV28 to TRBJ2-2; 7 nucleotides agree with TRBD1. V gave up 7 bases and J gave up 4 bases; unmatched junction bases: 6. The CDR3 consists of 14 residues. The germline gives CDR1 MDHEN, CDR2 SYDVKM. The CDR3 DNA is TGTGCCAGCACCCCGGGACAGACCACCGGGGAGCTGTTTTTT. It translates to CASTPGQTTGELFF.

This chain uses TRBV29-1 with TRBJ1-2; D is perhaps TRBD1 (5 bases). The CDR3 consists of 13 residues. CDR1 is SQVTM, CDR2 ANQGSEA, per germline. Between the trimmed V and J ends, which lost 7 bases and 4 bases, there was a span of 16 bases. CDR3 protein: CSAGLEGFYGYTF. In DNA, the CDR3 is TGCAGCGCTGGGCTGGAGGGGTTCTATGGCTACACCTTC.

The V call is TRBV7-2, the J call TRBJ1-2; 9 positions agree with TRBD1. Losses at the gene ends were 2 bases for V and 5 bases for J; bases not matched to a gene: 6. The CDR3 has 15 amino acids. Per the germline V gene, CDR1 is SGHTA and CDR2 is FQGNSA. CDR3 bases: TGTGCCAGCAGCTTAACACAGGGGGCTCCATATGGCTACACCTTC. It is translated as CASSLTQGAPYGYTF.

This clone was seen a few times. The chain recombines TRBV27 with TRBJ1-6; 9 nucleotides align to TRBD1. CDR1 is MNHEY and CDR2 is SMNVEV in the germline V gene (reference sequence). The CDR3 consists of 18 residues. V trimming: 3 bases; J trimming: 8 bases; junction bases outside the gene matches: 14. The CDR3: CASSFTPPTTGGDSPLHF. CDR3 DNA sequence: TGTGCCAGCAGTTTTACCCCCCCTACGACAGGGGGGGATTCACCCCTCCACTTT.

The chain uses TRBV19 and TRBJ1-1, with no clear D. Trimming stripped 6 bases from V and 8 bases from J, with 13 bases between. The CDR3 is 12 residues long. Germline V gene lookup returns CDR1 LNHDA and CDR2 SQIVND (reference sequence). CDR3 in amino acids: CASSPNLLEAFF. The CDR3 coding sequence is TGTGCCAGTAGCCCTAACCTCCTAGAAGCTTTCTTT. The full variable domain, completed using reference TRBV19 and TRBJ1-1, is DGGITQSPKYLFRKEGQNVTLSCEQNLNHDAMYWYRQDPGQGLRLIYYSQIVNDFQKGDIAEGYSVSREKKESFPLTVTSAQKNPTAFYLCASSPNLLEAFFGQGTRLTVV.

The chain is built from TRBV10-1 and TRBJ1-5, with 8 nucleotides matching TRBD1. Germline CDR1 is WNHNN and CDR2 is SYGVQD (reference sequence). The ends lost 0 bases at V and 11 bases at J; junction bases unmatched: 9. This CDR3 is built from 15 residues. This chain's CDR3 is CASSESMDRAFSQHF. The CDR3 DNA sequence: TGCGCCAGCAGTGAGTCGATGGACAGGGCCTTTTCCCAGCATTTT.

The gene calls are TRBV11-1 and TRBJ1-5; D is undetermined. CDR3 length: 13 residues. The V end lost 6 bases, the J end lost 4 bases, and 10 bases lay between the germline ends. CDR1 SGHAT and CDR2 FQDESV come from the germline V gene (reference sequence). The CDR3 nucleotides read TGTGCCAGCAGTTCTGAAGCTAATCAGCCCCAGCATTTT. Amino acids: CASSSEANQPQHF.

A few counts support this clone. The chain uses TRBV4-2 and TRBJ2-1; 11 bases align to TRBD2. V shed 1 base, J shed 4 bases, and the junction held 6 bases outside the gene matches. In germline, CDR1 is LGHNA, CDR2 YNFKEQ. There are 17 residues in the CDR3. CDR3 DNA: TGTGCCAGCAGCCAAGTTAATAGCGGGGGGGCATACAATGAGCAGTTCTTC. Translating it yields CASSQVNSGGAYNEQFF.

The chain links TRBV5-6 to TRBJ1-2, with 9 bases fitting TRBD1. CDR1 SGHDT and CDR2 YYEEEE come from the germline V gene. With 4 bases clipped from V and 8 bases from J, the junction kept 6 bases outside the gene matches. The CDR3 consists of 13 residues. The CDR3 reads CASSQRTGEGYTF. The CDR3 DNA is TGTGCCAGCAGCCAGAGGACAGGGGAAGGCTACACCTTC.

The rearrangement joins TRBV6-5 to TRBJ2-5; maybe TRBD1 (6 bases). With 4 bases removed from V and 5 bases from J, the gap between germline ends came to 17 bases. The V gene's germline CDR1 is MNHEY and CDR2 SVGAGI. The CDR3 totals 15 residues. The CDR3 region has the DNA TGTGCCAGCAGTTGGACAGTAGGCCATGGGGAGACCCAGTACTTC. It yields the protein CASSWTVGHGETQYF.

This clone occurred a few times. This rearrangement joins TRBV28 to TRBJ1-2; D is ambiguous. This CDR3 has 12 amino acids. Germline loops: CDR1 MDHEN, CDR2 SYDVKM. V was cut by 5 bases and J by 3 bases, with 7 bases left in between. The CDR3 DNA reads as TGTGCCAGCAGTCAAACTTACTATGGCTACACCTTC. Amino acids: CASSQTYYGYTF.

CDR3 coding DNA: TGTGCCATCCAGACAGTCTACGAGCAGTACTTC. As protein: CAIQTVYEQYF. The chain links TRBV10-3 to TRBJ2-7, with TRBD1 as a possible D gene (5 bases). Germline loops: CDR1 ENHRY, CDR2 SYGVKD. With 8 bases removed from V and 3 bases from J, the gap between germline ends came to 8 bases. The CDR3 is made up of 11 amino acids.

The gene calls are TRBV5-6 and TRBJ1-4; TRBD1 matches 7 bases. This CDR3 spans 15 amino acids. After removal of 5 bases from V and 0 bases from J, the junction contained 4 bases not matched to a gene. CDR1 and CDR2 (germline): SGHDT, YYEEEE. DNA for the CDR3: TGTGCCAGCAGGGGACAGCTCGCAACTAATGAAAAACTGTTTTTT. It codes for CASRGQLATNEKLFF. The complete variable domain, with remaining parts taken from reference TRBV5-6 and TRBJ1-4, reads DAGVTQSPTHLIKTRGQQVTLRCSPKSGHDTVSWYQQALGQGPQFIFQYYEEEERQRGNFPDRFSGHQFPNYSSELNVNALLLGDSALYLCASRGQLATNEKLFFGSGTQLSVL.

The V and J genes are TRBV18 and TRBJ2-3, with 9 bases aligning to TRBD2. V lost 6 bases to trimming and J lost 1 base; unmatched junction nucleotides: 11. This CDR3 is 17 amino acids long. CDR1 KGHSH and CDR2 LQKENI come from the germline V gene. The CDR3 region is CASSPRSASGGTDTQYF. The CDR3 bases are TGTGCCAGCTCTCCTAGGTCGGCTAGCGGGGGCACAGATACGCAGTATTTT.

The J gene is TRBJ2-4, the V gene TRBV19; possible D gene TRBD1, 6 bases. The V end was cut by 5 bases, the J end by 9 bases, with 17 bases between. Germline CDR1 reads LNHDA; CDR2 reads SQIVND (reference sequence). CDR3 size: 14 residues. CDR3 region: CASSPWTASGIQYF. CDR3 sequence (DNA): TGTGCCAGTAGTCCCTGGACAGCCTCAGGCATTCAGTACTTC.

V is TRBV10-3 and J is TRBJ1-2, with D possibly being TRBD1 (6 bases). Germline V gene sequence: CDR1 ENHRY, CDR2 SYGVKD. The CDR3 sequence is 13 residues long. V gave up 6 bases and J gave up 8 bases, with 16 bases separating them. The CDR3 DNA reads TGTGCCATCAGGGGGGCGGTTGGGGACGGCTACACCTTC. The encoded protein is CAIRGAVGDGYTF.

This chain uses TRBV3-1 (or the pseudogene TRBV3-2) with TRBJ2-5; 13 bases agree with TRBD2. V dropped 6 bases and J dropped 5; count of bases not matched to a gene: 15. The CDR3 totals 18 residues. Germline V gene lookup returns CDR1 LGHDT and CDR2 YNNKEL (reference sequence). CDR3 sequence: CASSTGTSGVRGRETQYF. CDR3 bases: TGTGCCAGCAGTACCGGGACTAGCGGGGTTCGGGGACGGGAGACCCAGTACTTC.

The chain is built from TRBV6-2 or TRBV6-3 and TRBJ1-1; possibly TRBD1 for D (6 bases). The germline V gene has CDR1 MNHEY and CDR2 SVGEGT. The CDR3 runs 14 residues. V was trimmed by 5 bases and J by 1 base, leaving 11 bases between them. CDR3 nucleotide sequence: TGTGCCAGCAGTCTTCAGACAGGGAACACTGAAGCTTTCTTT. Translation gives CASSLQTGNTEAFF.

This clone was observed a single time. Written as DNA, the CDR3 is TGTGCCACCGGGGTGAACGGGGCCAAAAACATTCAGTACTTC. This translates into CATGVNGAKNIQYF. The chain combines TRBV28 with TRBJ2-4; maybe TRBD2 (5 bases). Looked up from germline, CDR1 is MDHEN and CDR2 is SYDVKM. This CDR3 region has 14 residues. V was cut by 10 bases and J by 1 base, with 14 bases left in between.

The chain recombines TRBV30 with TRBJ2-5; TRBD2 matches 13 bases. Germline CDR1 GTSNPN, CDR2 SVGIG (reference sequence). The junction had 2 bases not matched to a gene; V was cut back by 0 bases and J by 1 base. This CDR3 region has 16 residues. The CDR3 nucleotides are TGTGCCTGGAGTGTGGGACTAGCGGGGAGCCAAGAGACCCAGTACTTC. Translating it yields CAWSVGLAGSQETQYF.

The rearrangement links TRBV4-1 to TRBJ2-3; 7 positions match TRBD2. CDR3 length: 17 amino acids. Germline V CDR1 and CDR2: MGHRA, YSYEKL. V was clipped by 0 bases and J by 2 bases; unmatched bases: 8. The CDR3: CASSQDRLLAATDTQYF. The CDR3 coding sequence is TGCGCCAGCAGCCAAGATCGGCTGCTAGCGGCCACAGATACGCAGTATTTT.

This rearrangement joins TRBV11-2 to TRBJ1-1; 7 nucleotides match TRBD1. Germline V gives CDR1 SGHAT, CDR2 FQNNGV. With V trimmed by 0 bases and J by 5 bases, 6 bases remained unmatched. The CDR3 totals 15 residues. The CDR3 DNA reads as TGTGCCAGCAGCTTAGAAGGGGGCATTGGGACTGAAGCTTTCTTT. Protein sequence: CASSLEGGIGTEAFF.